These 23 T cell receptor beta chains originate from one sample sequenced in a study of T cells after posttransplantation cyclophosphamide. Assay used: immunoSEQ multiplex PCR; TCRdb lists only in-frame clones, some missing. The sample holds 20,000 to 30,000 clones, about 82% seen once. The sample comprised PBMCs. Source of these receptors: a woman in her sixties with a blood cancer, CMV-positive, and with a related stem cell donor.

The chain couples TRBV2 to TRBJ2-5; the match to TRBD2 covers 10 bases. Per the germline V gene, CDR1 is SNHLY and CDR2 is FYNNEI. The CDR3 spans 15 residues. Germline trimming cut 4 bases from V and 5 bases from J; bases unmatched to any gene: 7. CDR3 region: CASSVFTSGTETQYF. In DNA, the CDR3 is TGTGCCAGCAGTGTGTTTACTAGCGGGACGGAGACCCAGTACTTC.

CDR3 bases: TGTGCCAGCCGACAGGGGGGAACTGGAAACACCATATATTTT. Its translation is CASRQGGTGNTIYF. The chain joins TRBV19 to TRBJ1-3; the match to TRBD1 covers 9 bases. V lost 9 bases to trimming and J lost 2 bases; unmatched junction nucleotides: 5. The CDR3 runs 14 residues. CDR1 and CDR2 (germline): LNHDA, SQIVND (reference sequence).

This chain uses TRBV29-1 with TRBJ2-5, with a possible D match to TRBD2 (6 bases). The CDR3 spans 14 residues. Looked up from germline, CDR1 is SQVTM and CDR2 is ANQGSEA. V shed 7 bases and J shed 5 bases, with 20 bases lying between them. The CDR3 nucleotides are TGCAGCGCCCCTCGTAGCGGACGCCCGGAGACCCAGTACTTC. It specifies CSAPRSGRPETQYF.

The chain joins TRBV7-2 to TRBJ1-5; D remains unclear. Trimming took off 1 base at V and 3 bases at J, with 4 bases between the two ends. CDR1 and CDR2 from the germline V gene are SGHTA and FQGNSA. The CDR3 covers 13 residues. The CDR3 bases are TGTGCCAGCAGCTTAGTAGCCAATCAGCCCCAGCATTTT. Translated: CASSLVANQPQHF.

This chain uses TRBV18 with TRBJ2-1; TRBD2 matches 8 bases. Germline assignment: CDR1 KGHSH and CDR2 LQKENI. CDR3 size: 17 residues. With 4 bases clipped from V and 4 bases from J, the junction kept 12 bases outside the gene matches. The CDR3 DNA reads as TGTGCCAGCTCACAGTACACCGGGACTAGTGAGTACAATGAGCAGTTCTTC. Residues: CASSQYTGTSEYNEQFF.

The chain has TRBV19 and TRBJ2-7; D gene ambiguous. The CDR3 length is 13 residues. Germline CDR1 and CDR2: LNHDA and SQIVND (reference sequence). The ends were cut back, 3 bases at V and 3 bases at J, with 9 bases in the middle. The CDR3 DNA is TGTGCCAGTAGTATTGGGCCCCGCTACGAGCAGTACTTC. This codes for CASSIGPRYEQYF. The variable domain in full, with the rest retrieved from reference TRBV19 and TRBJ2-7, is DGGITQSPKYLFRKEGQNVTLSCEQNLNHDAMYWYRQDPGQGLRLIYYSQIVNDFQKGDIAEGYSVSREKKESFPLTVTSAQKNPTAFYLCASSIGPRYEQYFGPGTRLTVT.

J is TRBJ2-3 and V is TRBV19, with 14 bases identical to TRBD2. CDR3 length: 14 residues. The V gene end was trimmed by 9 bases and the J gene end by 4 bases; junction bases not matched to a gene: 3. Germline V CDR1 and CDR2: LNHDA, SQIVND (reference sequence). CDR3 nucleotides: TGTGCCAGCAGGACTAGCGGGAGGCCAGATACGCAGTATTTT. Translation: CASRTSGRPDTQYF. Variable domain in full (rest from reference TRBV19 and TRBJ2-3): DGGITQSPKYLFRKEGQNVTLSCEQNLNHDAMYWYRQDPGQGLRLIYYSQIVNDFQKGDIAEGYSVSREKKESFPLTVTSAQKNPTAFYLCASRTSGRPDTQYFGPGTRLTVL.

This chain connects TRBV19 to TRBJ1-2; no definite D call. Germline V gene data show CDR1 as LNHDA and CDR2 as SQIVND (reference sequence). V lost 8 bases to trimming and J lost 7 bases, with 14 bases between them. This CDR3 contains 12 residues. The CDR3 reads CASLGVIGGYTF. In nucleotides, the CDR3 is TGTGCCAGTCTCGGGGTTATCGGTGGCTACACCTTC.

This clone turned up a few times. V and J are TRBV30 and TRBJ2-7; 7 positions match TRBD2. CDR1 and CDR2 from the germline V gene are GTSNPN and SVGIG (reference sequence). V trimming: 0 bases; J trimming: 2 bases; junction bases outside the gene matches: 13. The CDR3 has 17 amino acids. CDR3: CAWSVFYWREPTYEQYF. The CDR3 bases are TGTGCCTGGAGTGTATTTTATTGGCGGGAGCCCACCTACGAGCAGTACTTC.

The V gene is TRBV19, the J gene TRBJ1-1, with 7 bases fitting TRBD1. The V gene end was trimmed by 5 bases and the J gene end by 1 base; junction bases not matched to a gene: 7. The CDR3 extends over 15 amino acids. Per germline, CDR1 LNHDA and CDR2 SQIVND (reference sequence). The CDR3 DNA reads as TGTGCCAGTAGTCCCCGGGACAGAGAGAACACTGAAGCTTTCTTT. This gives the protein CASSPRDRENTEAFF.

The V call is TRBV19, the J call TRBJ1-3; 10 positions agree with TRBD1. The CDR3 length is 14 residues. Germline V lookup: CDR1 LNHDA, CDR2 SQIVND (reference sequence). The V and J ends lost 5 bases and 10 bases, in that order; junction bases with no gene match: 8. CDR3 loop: CASSPGTGAVTIYF. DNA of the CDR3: TGTGCCAGTAGTCCCGGGACAGGGGCCGTGACCATATATTTT.

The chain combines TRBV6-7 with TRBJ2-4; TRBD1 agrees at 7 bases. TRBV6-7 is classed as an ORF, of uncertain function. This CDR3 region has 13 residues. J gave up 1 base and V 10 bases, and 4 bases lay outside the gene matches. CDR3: CANLDRAKNIQYF. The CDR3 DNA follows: TGTGCCAACCTGGACAGGGCCAAAAACATTCAGTACTTC.

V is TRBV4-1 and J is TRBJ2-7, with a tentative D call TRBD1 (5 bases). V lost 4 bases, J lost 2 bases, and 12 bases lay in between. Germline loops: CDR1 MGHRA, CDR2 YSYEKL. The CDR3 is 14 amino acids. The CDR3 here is CASSPSGRAYEQYF. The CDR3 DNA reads TGCGCCAGCAGCCCCTCGGGCAGGGCCTACGAGCAGTACTTC.

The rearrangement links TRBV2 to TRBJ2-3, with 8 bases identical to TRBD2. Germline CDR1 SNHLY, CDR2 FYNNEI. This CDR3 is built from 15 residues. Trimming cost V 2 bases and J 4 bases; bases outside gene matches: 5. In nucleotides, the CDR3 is TGTGCCAGCAGTGAACGGGGGCGGGAGGCAGATACGCAGTATTTT. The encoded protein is CASSERGREADTQYF. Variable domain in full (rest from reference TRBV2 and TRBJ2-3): EPEVTQTPSHQVTQMGQEVILRCVPISNHLYFYWYRQILGQKVEFLVSFYNNEISEKSEIFDDQFSVERPDGSNFTLKIRSTKLEDSAMYFCASSERGREADTQYFGPGTRLTVL.

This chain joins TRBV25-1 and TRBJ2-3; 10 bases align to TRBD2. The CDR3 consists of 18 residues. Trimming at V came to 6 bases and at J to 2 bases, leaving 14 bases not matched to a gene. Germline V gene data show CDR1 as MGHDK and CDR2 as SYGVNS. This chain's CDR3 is CASSREGELAGSTDTQYF. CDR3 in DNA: TGTGCCAGCAGCAGGGAGGGGGAACTAGCGGGGTCCACAGATACGCAGTATTTT.

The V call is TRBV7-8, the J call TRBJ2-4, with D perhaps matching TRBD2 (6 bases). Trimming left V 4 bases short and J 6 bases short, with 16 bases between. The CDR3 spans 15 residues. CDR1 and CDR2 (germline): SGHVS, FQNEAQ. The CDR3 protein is CASSSRGTGLNIQYF. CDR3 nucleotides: TGTGCCAGCAGCTCTCGGGGGACCGGGTTAAACATTCAGTACTTC.

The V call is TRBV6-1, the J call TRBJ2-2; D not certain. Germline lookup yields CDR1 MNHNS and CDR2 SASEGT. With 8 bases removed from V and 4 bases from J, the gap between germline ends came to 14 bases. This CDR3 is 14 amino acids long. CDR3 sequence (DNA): TGTGCCAGCCGCCGGGTCACCAGCACCGGGGAGCTGTTTTTT. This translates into CASRRVTSTGELFF.

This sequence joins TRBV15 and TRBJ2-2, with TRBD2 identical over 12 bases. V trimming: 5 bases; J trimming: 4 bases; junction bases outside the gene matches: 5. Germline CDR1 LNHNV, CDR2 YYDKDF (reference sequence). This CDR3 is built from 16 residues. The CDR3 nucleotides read TGTGCCACCAGCTATAAACTAGCGGGAGGCACCGGGGAGCTGTTTTTT. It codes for CATSYKLAGGTGELFF.

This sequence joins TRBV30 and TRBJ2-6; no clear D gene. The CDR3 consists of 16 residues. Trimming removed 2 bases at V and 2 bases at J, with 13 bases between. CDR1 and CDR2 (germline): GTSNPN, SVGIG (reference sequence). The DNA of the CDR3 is TGTGCCTGGAGTACGCTAGGTTCGGCTGGGGCCAACGTCCTGACTTTC. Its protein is CAWSTLGSAGANVLTF.

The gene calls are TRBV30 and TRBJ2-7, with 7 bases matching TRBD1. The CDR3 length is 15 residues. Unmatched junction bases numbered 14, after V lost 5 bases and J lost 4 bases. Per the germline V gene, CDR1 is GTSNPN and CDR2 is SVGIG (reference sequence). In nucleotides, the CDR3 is TGTGCCTGGGTGCGAGGGGGCGCTTCGGGTTACGAGCAGTACTTC. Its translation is CAWVRGGASGYEQYF.

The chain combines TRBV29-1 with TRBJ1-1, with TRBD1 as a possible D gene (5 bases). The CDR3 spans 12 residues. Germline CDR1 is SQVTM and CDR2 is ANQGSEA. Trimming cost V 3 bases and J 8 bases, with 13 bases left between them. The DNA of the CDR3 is TGCAGCGTTGAGTCCGGGGGAGCCGAAGCTTTCTTT. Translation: CSVESGGAEAFF.

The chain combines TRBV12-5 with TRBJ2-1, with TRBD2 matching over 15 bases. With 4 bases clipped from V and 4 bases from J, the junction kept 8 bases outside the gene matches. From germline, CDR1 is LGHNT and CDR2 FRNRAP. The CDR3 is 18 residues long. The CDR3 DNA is TGTGCTAGTGGTTCCGGACTAGCGGGAGGGCTCAGATACAATGAGCAGTTCTTC. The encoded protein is CASGSGLAGGLRYNEQFF.

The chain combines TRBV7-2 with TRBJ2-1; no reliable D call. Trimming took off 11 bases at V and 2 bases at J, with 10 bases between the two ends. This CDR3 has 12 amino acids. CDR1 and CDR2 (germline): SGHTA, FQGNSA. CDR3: CAPLATYNEQFF. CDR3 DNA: TGTGCCCCGCTTGCGACCTACAATGAGCAGTTCTTC.